The 16 T cell receptor beta chains below were found in one sample sequenced in a study of response to subunit inactivated influenza vaccine. TCRdb called the RT-PCR reads again in MiXCR, with one record for every CDR3 protein. The sample records hundreds of thousands of distinct CDR3 sequences, approximately 15% being singletons. This sample comprised PBMCs from blood, obtained around 15 days before vaccination. These receptors originate from a man aged 50-59 years who received an inactivated influenza vaccine.

The rearrangement joins TRBV29-1 to TRBJ1-2; 8 nucleotides line up with TRBD1. The V gene's germline CDR1 is SQVTM and CDR2 ANQGSEA. The V and J ends lost 7 bases and 8 bases, in that order; junction bases with no gene match: 12. This CDR3 has 13 residues. The CDR3 region is CSDDRGHGGGYTF. As DNA, the CDR3 is TGCAGCGACGACAGGGGCCACGGGGGAGGCTACACCTTC.

This clonotype has a handful of counts. The chain combines TRBV12-3 or TRBV12-4 with TRBJ2-6, with D possibly being TRBD2 (5 bases). V was shortened by 6 bases and J by 2 bases, with 11 bases between the two germline ends. The CDR3 totals 15 residues. CDR3: CASRLRGTGANVLTF. Here the CDR3 DNA reads TGTGCCAGCAGGCTAAGAGGGACTGGGGCCAACGTCCTGACTTTC.

This clonotype was seen more than once but under ten times. DNA for the CDR3: TGTGCCAGCAGCTTAGATCCGGTTGTCTACGAGCAGTACTTC. Protein product: CASSLDPVVYEQYF. The rearrangement links TRBV7-2 to TRBJ2-7; D remains unclear. The CDR3 totals 14 residues. V was shortened by 1 base and J by 3 bases, with 10 bases between the two germline ends. Germline lookup yields CDR1 SGHTA and CDR2 FQGNSA.

A few counts support this clonotype. The chain carries TRBV12-3 or TRBV12-4 and TRBJ2-7, with 7 nucleotides matching TRBD2. V lost 5 bases and J lost 2; bases outside the gene matches: 6. The CDR3 runs to 14 residues. CDR3 residues: CASSVSGPTYEQYF. CDR3 coding DNA: TGTGCCAGCAGTGTTAGCGGGCCAACCTACGAGCAGTACTTC.

V usage is TRBV6-2 or TRBV6-3 and J usage is TRBJ1-4, with unresolved D. V was trimmed by 0 bases and J by 10 bases, leaving 9 bases between them. The germline V gene encodes CDR1 MNHEY and CDR2 SVGEGT. The CDR3 is made up of 13 amino acids. CDR3 protein: CASSYSGRGKLFF. The CDR3 nucleotides are TGTGCCAGCAGTTACTCCGGGAGAGGAAAACTGTTTTTT.

This clonotype was seen a few times. V is TRBV10-3 and J is TRBJ2-7, with 7 bases that match TRBD2. V shed 10 bases and J 6 bases; nucleotides not matched to a gene: 18. From germline, CDR1 is ENHRY and CDR2 SYGVKD. There are 15 residues in the CDR3. The CDR3 DNA is TGTGCCACACAGGCCCCCCAGAGACTAGCCGGCGAGCAGTACTTC. It specifies CATQAPQRLAGEQYF.

In this sample, this clonotype turned up a few times. This chain uses TRBV6-5 with TRBJ2-1, with TRBD2 identical over 16 bases. V was pared by 0 bases and J by 7 bases, with 9 bases of the junction left unmatched. The CDR3 contains 19 residues. Looked up from germline, CDR1 is MNHEY and CDR2 is SVGAGI. CDR3 in amino acids: CASSYSGTSGGAVRNEQFF. As DNA, the CDR3 is TGTGCCAGCAGTTACTCTGGGACTAGCGGGGGGGCAGTCAGGAATGAGCAGTTCTTC.

This clonotype was found a few times. The rearrangement uses TRBV6-5 and TRBJ2-1, with D perhaps matching TRBD2 (6 bases). The CDR3 length is 18 residues. Germline values: CDR1 MNHEY, CDR2 SVGAGI. The V and J ends lost 2 bases and 5 bases respectively, with 22 bases between them. In nucleotides, the CDR3 is TGTGCCAGCAGTTACACAGGAGCGCGGGGAGTCCGACACAATGAGCAGTTCTTC. It yields the protein CASSYTGARGVRHNEQFF.

This clonotype was observed a few times. V usage is TRBV27 and J usage is TRBJ2-3; no clear D gene. Per germline, CDR1 MNHEY and CDR2 SMNVEV (reference sequence). There are 17 residues in the CDR3. V was cut by 0 bases and J by 6 bases, with 19 bases left in between. This chain's CDR3 is CASSLSMGGSHEDTQYF. As DNA, the CDR3 is TGTGCCAGCAGTTTATCGATGGGCGGATCCCATGAGGATACGCAGTATTTT.

In its sample, this clonotype was seen a few times. V and J are TRBV7-8 and TRBJ2-1, with D tentatively TRBD1 (6 bases). The V gene's germline CDR1 is SGHVS and CDR2 FQNEAQ. Trimming stripped 2 bases from V and 4 bases from J, with 15 bases between. The CDR3 contains 16 residues. CDR3 residues: CASSLNGYRVYNEQFF. CDR3 DNA sequence: TGTGCCAGCAGCTTAAATGGGTACAGGGTATACAATGAGCAGTTCTTC. Full variable domain (remainder filled in from reference TRBV7-8 and TRBJ2-1): GAGVSQSPRYKVAKRGQDVALRCDPISGHVSLFWYQQALGQGPEFLTYFQNEAQLDKSGLPSDRFFAERPEGSVSTLKIQRTQQEDSAVYLCASSLNGYRVYNEQFFGPGTRLTVL.

Many counts were recorded for this clonotype. The genes are TRBV7-9 and TRBJ2-7, with a weak D call TRBD1 (6 bases). Per germline, CDR1 SEHNR and CDR2 FQNEAQ (reference sequence). Trimming pared 5 bases from V and 2 bases from J, leaving 10 bases between. The CDR3 has 13 amino acids. Written as DNA, the CDR3 is TGTGCCAGCAGCCGGGACACCCCCTACGAGCAGTACTTC. This translates into CASSRDTPYEQYF.

The J gene is TRBJ2-3, the V gene TRBV5-1; 12 nucleotides align to TRBD2. This CDR3 is 17 amino acids long. V trimming: 4 bases; J trimming: 2 bases; junction bases outside the gene matches: 8. Germline CDR1 and CDR2: SGHRS and YFSETQ. The CDR3 DNA is TGCGCCAGCAGCATCGGACTAGCGGGGAGTTACACAGATACGCAGTATTTT. Its translation: CASSIGLAGSYTDTQYF.

V gene TRBV4-2 combines with J gene TRBJ1-3; no reliable D call. The germline CDR1 and CDR2 sequences are LGHNA and YNFKEQ. V was trimmed by 1 base and J by 4 bases, leaving 11 bases between them. This CDR3 comprises 15 residues. CDR3 DNA: TGTGCCAGCAGCCAAGTGACCGCGCCGGGAAACACCATATATTTT. Its protein is CASSQVTAPGNTIYF.

With respect to this clonotype: Germline and junction disagree at one end, which may indicate a read error. This chain joins TRBV12-3 or TRBV12-4 and TRBJ1-1; D is ambiguous. This CDR3 contains 13 residues. In DNA form, the CDR3 reads TGTGCCAGCAGTTTAGAGACGAACACTGAAGCTTACTTT. It specifies CASSLETNTEAYF.

This clonotype has at least ten counts. The V and J genes are TRBV29-1 and TRBJ2-1; maybe TRBD1 (7 bases). Germline CDR1 reads SQVTM; CDR2 reads ANQGSEA. This CDR3 contains 16 residues. V was trimmed by 3 bases and J by 2 bases, leaving 17 bases between them. The DNA of the CDR3 is TGCAGCGTTGACAGTGCAGGGGGAGGCCCCTACAATGAGCAGTTCTTC. Translating gives CSVDSAGGGPYNEQFF.

The chain links TRBV7-2 to TRBJ2-5; 13 nucleotides agree with TRBD2. With V trimmed by 0 bases and J by 7 bases, 5 bases remained unmatched. CDR1 is SGHTA and CDR2 is FQGNSA in the germline V gene. The CDR3 has 16 amino acids. CDR3 in amino acids: CASSLATSGRLGTQYF. The CDR3 nucleotides are TGTGCCAGCAGCTTAGCGACTAGCGGGAGGTTGGGGACCCAGTACTTC. Supplemented by reference TRBV7-2 and TRBJ2-5, the full variable domain reads GAGVSQSPSNKVTEKGKDVELRCDPISGHTALYWYRQSLGQGLEFLIYFQGNSAPDKSGLPSDRFSAERTGGSVSTLTIQRTQQEDSAVYLCASSLATSGRLGTQYFGPGTRLLVL.